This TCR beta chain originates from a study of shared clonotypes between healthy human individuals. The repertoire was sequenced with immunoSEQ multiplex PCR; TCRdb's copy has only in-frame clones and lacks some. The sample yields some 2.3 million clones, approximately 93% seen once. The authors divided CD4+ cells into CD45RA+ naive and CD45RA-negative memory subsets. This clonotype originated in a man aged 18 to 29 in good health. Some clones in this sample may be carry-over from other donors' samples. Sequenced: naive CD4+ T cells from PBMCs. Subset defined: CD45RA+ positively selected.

The CDR3 region is CASSEQGGGYGYTF. The CDR3 bases are TGTGCCAGCAGTGAGCAGGGGGGCGGCTATGGCTACACCTTC. V is TRBV6-1 and J is TRBJ1-2; 7 bases align to TRBD1. The J segment lost 4 bases and the V segment lost 3 bases, leaving 5 bases of the junction unmatched. The germline V gene has CDR1 MNHNS and CDR2 SASEGT. The CDR3 runs 14 residues.